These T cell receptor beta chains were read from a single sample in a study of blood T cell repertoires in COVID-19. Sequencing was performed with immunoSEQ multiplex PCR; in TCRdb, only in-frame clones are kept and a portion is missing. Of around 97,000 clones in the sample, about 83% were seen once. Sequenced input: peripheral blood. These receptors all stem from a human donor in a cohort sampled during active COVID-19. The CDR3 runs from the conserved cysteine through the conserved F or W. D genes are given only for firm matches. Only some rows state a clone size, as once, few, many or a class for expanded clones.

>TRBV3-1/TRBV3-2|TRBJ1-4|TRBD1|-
CASSSREGAAMEKLFF
TGTGCCAGCAGCTCCCGAGAGGGGGCCGCTATGGAAAAACTGTTTTTT
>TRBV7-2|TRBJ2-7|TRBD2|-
CASSLTSGDYEQYF
TGTGCCAGCAGCTTAACTAGCGGGGACTACGAGCAGTACTTC
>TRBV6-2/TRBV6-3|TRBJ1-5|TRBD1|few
CASSPDREFVHNNQPQHF
TGTGCCAGCAGTCCCGACAGGGAATTTGTACATAACAATCAGCCCCAGCATTTT
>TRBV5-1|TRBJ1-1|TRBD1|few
CASSEDRDAFF
TGCGCCAGCAGCGAGGACAGGGATGCTTTCTTT
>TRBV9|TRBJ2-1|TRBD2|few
CASSPPGTSPYNEQFF
TGTGCCAGCAGTCCACCCGGGACTAGCCCCTACAATGAGCAGTTCTTC
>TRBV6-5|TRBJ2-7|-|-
CASSRAGDSLYEQYF
TGTGCCAGCAGCCGAGCAGGGGATTCCCTCTACGAGCAGTACTTC
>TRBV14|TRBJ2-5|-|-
CASSQGGPGETQYF
TGTGCCAGCAGCCAAGGCGGACCAGGGGAGACCCAGTACTTC
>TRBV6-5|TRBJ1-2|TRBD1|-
CASDKTGNGYGYTF
TGTGCCAGCGATAAGACAGGGAACGGCTATGGCTACACCTTC
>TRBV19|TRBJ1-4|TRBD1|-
CASSRGQGAYEKLFF
TGTGCCAGTAGTAGGGGACAGGGGGCATATGAAAAACTGTTTTTT
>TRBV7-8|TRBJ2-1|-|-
CASSLRMEENEQFF
TGTGCCAGCAGCTTAAGGATGGAGGAGAATGAGCAGTTCTTC
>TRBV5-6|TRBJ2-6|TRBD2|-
CASSRTSGNSGANVLTF
TGTGCCAGCAGCCGCACTAGCGGGAACTCTGGGGCCAACGTCCTGACTTTC
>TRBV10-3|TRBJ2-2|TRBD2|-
CAISILLAGNTGELFF
TGTGCCATCAGTATCTTACTAGCGGGGAACACCGGGGAGCTGTTTTTT
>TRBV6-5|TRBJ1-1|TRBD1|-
CASNGQGNTEAFF
TGTGCCAGCAATGGACAGGGAAACACTGAAGCTTTCTTT
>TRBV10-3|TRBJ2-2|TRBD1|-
CAIRGGQGDTGELFF
TGTGCCATCAGGGGGGGACAGGGCGACACCGGGGAGCTGTTTTTT
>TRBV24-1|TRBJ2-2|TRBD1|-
CATAGQEHTGELFF
TGTGCCACAGCCGGACAGGAGCACACCGGGGAGCTGTTTTTT
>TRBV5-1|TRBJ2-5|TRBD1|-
CASSLERQGARETQYF
TGCGCCAGCAGCTTGGAGAGGCAGGGGGCAAGAGAGACCCAGTACTTC
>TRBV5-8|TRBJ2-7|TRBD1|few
CASSLRDRGYEQYF
TGTGCCAGCAGCCTGAGGGACAGGGGCTACGAGCAGTACTTC
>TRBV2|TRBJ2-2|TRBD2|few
CASRGLGRNTGELFF
TGTGCCAGCAGGGGACTAGGACGAAACACCGGGGAGCTGTTTTTT
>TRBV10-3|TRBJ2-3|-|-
CAARTIDSGSTDTQYF
TGTGCCGCCAGAACGATTGATAGCGGTTCCACAGATACGCAGTATTTT
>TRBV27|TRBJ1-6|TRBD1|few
CASRPLTGAGNSPLHF
TGTGCCAGCAGGCCACTGACAGGGGCTGGGAATTCACCCCTCCACTTT
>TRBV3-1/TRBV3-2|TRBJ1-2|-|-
CASSQDMQGFNYGYTF
TGTGCCAGCAGCCAAGATATGCAGGGATTTAACTATGGCTACACCTTC
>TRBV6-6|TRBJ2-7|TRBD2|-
CASSPAGTSGSYEQYF
TGTGCCAGCAGCCCCGCGGGGACTAGCGGATCCTACGAGCAGTACTTC
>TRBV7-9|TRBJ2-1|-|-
CASSLGLAQGNEQFF
TGTGCCAGCAGCTTAGGCCTAGCGCAAGGAAATGAGCAGTTCTTC
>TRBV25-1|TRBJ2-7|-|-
CASTTGYAEQYF
TGTGCCAGCACTACAGGGTACGCCGAGCAGTACTTC
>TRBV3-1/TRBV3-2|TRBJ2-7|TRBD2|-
CASSSHYGTSGEQYF
TGTGCCAGCAGCTCGCATTACGGGACTAGCGGAGAGCAGTACTTC
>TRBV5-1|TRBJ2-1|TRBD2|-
CASSWFEGGRAVYNEQFF
TGCGCCAGCAGCTGGTTTGAGGGCGGGAGGGCCGTATACAATGAGCAGTTCTTC
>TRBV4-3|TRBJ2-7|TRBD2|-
CASSLQGGAGGFYEQYF
TGCGCCAGCAGCCTCCAGGGAGGAGCGGGAGGGTTCTACGAGCAGTACTTC
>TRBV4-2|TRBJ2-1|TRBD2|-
CASSRSGGPISYNEQFF
TGTGCCAGCAGCCGAAGCGGGGGCCCGATCTCCTACAATGAGCAGTTCTTC
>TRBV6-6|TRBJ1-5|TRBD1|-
CASSNGQGNQPQHF
TGTGCCAGCAGTAACGGACAGGGCAATCAGCCCCAGCATTTT
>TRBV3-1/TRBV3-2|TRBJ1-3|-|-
CASSPSGGFGNTIYF
TGTGCCAGCAGCCCCTCCGGCGGTTTTGGAAACACCATATATTTT
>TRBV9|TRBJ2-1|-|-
CASSVDGDEQFF
TGTGCCAGCAGCGTAGACGGGGATGAGCAGTTCTTC
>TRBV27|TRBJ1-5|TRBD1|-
CASSPRQGHSNQPQHF
TGTGCCAGCAGTCCGAGACAGGGCCATAGCAATCAGCCCCAGCATTTT
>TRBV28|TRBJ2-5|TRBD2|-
CASSPLAGARETQYF
TGTGCCAGCAGTCCACTAGCGGGAGCGAGGGAGACCCAGTACTTC
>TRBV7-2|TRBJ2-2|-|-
CASSFSTGELFF
TGTGCCAGCAGCTTCAGCACCGGGGAGCTGTTTTTT
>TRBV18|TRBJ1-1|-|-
CASSGDNMRQNTEAFF
TGTGCCAGCTCGGGGGACAATATGCGGCAAAACACTGAAGCTTTCTTT
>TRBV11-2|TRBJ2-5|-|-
CASSLGAQETQYF
TGTGCCAGCAGCCTAGGGGCCCAAGAGACCCAGTACTTC
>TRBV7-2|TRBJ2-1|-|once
CASSLVVLSYNEQFF
TGTGCCAGCAGCTTAGTGGTACTCTCCTACAATGAGCAGTTCTTC
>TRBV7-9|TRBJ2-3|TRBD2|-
CASSSPGLGTDTQYF
TGTGCCAGCAGCTCCCCGGGACTAGGCACAGATACGCAGTATTTT
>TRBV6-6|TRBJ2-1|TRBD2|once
CASTGLAGVSYNEQFF
TGTGCCAGCACGGGACTAGCGGGGGTTTCCTACAATGAGCAGTTCTTC
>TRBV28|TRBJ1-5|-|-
CASSTRKPQHF
TGTGCCAGCAGTACAAGAAAGCCCCAGCATTTT
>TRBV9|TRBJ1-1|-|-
CASSVALQTGSNTEAFF
TGTGCCAGCAGCGTAGCTCTCCAGACAGGTTCAAACACTGAAGCTTTCTTT
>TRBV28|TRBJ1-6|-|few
CASSTIQGFSYNSPLHF
TGTGCCAGCAGTACGATACAGGGATTCTCCTATAATTCACCCCTCCACTTT
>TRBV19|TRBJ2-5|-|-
CASRYTSGEWETQYF
TGTGCCAGTAGATATACCTCGGGGGAGTGGGAGACCCAGTACTTC
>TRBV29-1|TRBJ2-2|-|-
CSVSGFAGELFF
TGCAGCGTCTCAGGGTTCGCCGGGGAGCTGTTTTTT
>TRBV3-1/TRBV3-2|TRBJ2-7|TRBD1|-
CASSPAWDRDYEQYF
TGTGCCAGCAGCCCTGCCTGGGACAGAGACTACGAGCAGTACTTC
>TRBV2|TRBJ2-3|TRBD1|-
CASSDPGQSTDTQYF
TGTGCCAGCAGTGACCCGGGACAGAGCACAGATACGCAGTATTTT
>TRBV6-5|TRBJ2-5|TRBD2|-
CASSFRGGWTQYF
TGTGCCAGCAGTTTCCGCGGGGGATGGACCCAGTACTTC
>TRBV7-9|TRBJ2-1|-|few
CASSRQRQATTYNEQFF
TGTGCCAGCAGCCGTCAAAGACAGGCTACGACCTACAATGAGCAGTTCTTC
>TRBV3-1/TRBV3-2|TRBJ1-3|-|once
CASSPRSGAGNTIYF
TGTGCCAGCAGCCCGCGTTCGGGGGCTGGAAACACCATATATTTT